The present entry profiles one T cell receptor beta chain with its context. The data derive from a study of T cell responses to AZD1222 COVID-19 vaccine. This table comes from immunoSEQ multiplex PCR, and its TCRdb copy is limited to in-frame clones, with some not included. The sample comprises 70,000 to 90,000 clones, more than 75% of which are singletons, and around 20% rests with the top ten. This TCR was sampled from an adult in good health. Sequencing used peripheral blood, obtained on day 0 of AZD1222 vaccination.

This CDR3 is CASSLGRPGQPQHF. In DNA form, the CDR3 reads TGTGCCAGCAGCCTCGGGCGTCCCGGACAGCCCCAGCATTTT. The V gene is TRBV7-9, the J gene TRBJ1-5; no firm D call. The CDR3 runs 14 residues. The V and J ends lost 5 bases and 7 bases respectively, with 15 bases between them. The germline V gene has CDR1 SEHNR and CDR2 FQNEAQ (reference sequence).